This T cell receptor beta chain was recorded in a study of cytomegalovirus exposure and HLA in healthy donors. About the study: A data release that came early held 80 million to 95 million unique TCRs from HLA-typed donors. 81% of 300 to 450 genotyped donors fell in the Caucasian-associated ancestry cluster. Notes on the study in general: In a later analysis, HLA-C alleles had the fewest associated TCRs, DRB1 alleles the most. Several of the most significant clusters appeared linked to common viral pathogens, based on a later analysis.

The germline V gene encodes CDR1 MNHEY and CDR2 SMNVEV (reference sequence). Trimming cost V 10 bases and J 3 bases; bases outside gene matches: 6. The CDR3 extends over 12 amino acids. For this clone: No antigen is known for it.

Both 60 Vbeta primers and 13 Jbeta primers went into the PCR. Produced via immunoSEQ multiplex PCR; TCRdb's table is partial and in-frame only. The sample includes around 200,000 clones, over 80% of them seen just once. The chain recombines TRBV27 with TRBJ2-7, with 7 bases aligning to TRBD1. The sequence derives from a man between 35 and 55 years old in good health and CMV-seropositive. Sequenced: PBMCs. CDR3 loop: CATGTERYEQYF. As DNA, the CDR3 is TGTGCCACCGGGACAGAGCGCTACGAGCAGTACTTC.